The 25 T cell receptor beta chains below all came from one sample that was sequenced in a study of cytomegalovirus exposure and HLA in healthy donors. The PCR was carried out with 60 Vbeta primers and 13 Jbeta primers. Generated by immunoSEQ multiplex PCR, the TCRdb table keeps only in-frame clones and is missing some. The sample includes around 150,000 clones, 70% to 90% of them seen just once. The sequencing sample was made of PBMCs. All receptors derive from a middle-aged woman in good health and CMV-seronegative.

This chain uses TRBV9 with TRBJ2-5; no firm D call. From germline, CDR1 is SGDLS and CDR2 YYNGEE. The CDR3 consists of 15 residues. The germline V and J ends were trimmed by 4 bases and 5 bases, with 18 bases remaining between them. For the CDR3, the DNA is TGTGCCAGCAGCCTTGGGCTGGCCGAGAGCGAGACCCAGTACTTC. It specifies CASSLGLAESETQYF.

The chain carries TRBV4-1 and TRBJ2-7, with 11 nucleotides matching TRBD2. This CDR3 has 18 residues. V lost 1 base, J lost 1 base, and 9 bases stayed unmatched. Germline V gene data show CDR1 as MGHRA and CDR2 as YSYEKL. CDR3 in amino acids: CASSQGEITSGGSYEQYF. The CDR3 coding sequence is TGCGCCAGCAGCCAAGGAGAGATTACTAGCGGGGGTTCCTACGAGCAGTACTTC.

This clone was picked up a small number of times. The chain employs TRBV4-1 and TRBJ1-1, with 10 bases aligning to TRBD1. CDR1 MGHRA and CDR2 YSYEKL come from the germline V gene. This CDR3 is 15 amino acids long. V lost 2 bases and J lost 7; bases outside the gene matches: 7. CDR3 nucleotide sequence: TGCGCCAGCAGCCAATTTGACAGGGGGCAGGGTGAAGCTTTCTTT. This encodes CASSQFDRGQGEAFF.

The CDR3 coding sequence is TGTGCCAGCAGAGTCGGGTTGGACAGGGGATTTGATGGCTACACCTTC. Its protein product is CASRVGLDRGFDGYTF. This rearrangement joins TRBV28 to TRBJ1-2, with 9 bases aligning to TRBD1. From germline, CDR1 is MDHEN and CDR2 SYDVKM. This CDR3 region has 16 residues. The ends lost 6 bases at V and 6 bases at J; junction bases unmatched: 14.

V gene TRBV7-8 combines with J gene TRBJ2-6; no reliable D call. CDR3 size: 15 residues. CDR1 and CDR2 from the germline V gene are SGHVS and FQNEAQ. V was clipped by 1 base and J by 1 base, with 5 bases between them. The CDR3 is CASSLGQSGANVLTF. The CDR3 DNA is TGTGCCAGCAGCTTAGGTCAATCTGGGGCCAACGTCCTGACTTTC.

CDR3 in amino acids: CASSEQGTGTDTQYF. The CDR3 nucleotides read TGTGCCAGCAGTGAACAGGGGACGGGCACAGATACGCAGTATTTT. The chain carries TRBV2 and TRBJ2-3, with D tentatively TRBD1 (6 bases). V lost 2 bases and J 1 base, leaving 10 bases between the germline ends. The CDR3 spans 15 residues. Germline V gene sequence: CDR1 SNHLY, CDR2 FYNNEI.

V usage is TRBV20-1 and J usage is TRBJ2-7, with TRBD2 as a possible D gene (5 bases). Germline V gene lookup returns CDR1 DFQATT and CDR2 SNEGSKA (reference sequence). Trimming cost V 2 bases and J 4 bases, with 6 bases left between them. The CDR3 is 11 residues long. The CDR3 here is CSARRDYEQYF. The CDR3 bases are TGCAGTGCTAGACGGGATTACGAGCAGTACTTC.

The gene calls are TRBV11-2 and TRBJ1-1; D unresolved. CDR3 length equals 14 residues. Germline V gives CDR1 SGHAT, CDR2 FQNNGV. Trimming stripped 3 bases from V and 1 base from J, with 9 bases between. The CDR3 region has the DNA TGTGCCAGCAGCTTTTGGAGGGCGAACACTGAAGCTTTCTTT. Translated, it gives CASSFWRANTEAFF.

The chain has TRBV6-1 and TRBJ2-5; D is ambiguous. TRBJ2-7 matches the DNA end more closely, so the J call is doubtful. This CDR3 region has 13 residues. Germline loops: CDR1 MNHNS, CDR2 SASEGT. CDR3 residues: CASSEASTYEQYF. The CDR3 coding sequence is TGTGCCAGCAGTGAAGCTTCCACCTACGAGCAGTACTTC.

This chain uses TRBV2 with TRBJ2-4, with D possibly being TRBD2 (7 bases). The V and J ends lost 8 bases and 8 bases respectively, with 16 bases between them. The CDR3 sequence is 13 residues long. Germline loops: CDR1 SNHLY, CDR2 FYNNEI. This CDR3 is CASGPWEGDIQYF. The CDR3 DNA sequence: TGTGCCAGCGGTCCGTGGGAGGGGGACATTCAGTACTTC.

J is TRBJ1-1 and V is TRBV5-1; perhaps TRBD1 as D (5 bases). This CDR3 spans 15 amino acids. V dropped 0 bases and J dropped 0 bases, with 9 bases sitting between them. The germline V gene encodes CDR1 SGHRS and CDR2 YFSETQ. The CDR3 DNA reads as TGCGCCAGCAGCTTGGTACAGGCTCTGAACACTGAAGCTTTCTTT. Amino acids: CASSLVQALNTEAFF.

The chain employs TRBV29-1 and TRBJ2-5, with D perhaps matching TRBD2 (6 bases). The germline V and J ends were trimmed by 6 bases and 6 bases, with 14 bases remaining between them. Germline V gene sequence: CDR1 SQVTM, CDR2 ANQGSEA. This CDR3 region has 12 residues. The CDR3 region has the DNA TGCAGCGTCCGACTAGGCGCTCAGACCCAGTACTTC. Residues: CSVRLGAQTQYF. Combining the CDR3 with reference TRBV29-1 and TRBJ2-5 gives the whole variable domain SAVISQKPSRDICQRGTSLTIQCQVDSQVTMMFWYRQQPGQSLTLIATANQGSEATYESGFVIDKFPISRPNLTFSTLTVSNMSPEDSSIYLCSVRLGAQTQYFGPGTRLLVL.

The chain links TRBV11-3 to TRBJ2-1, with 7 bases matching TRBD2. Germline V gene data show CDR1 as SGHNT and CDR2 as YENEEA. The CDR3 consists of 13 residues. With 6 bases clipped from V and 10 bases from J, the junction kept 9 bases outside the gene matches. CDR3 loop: CASSYGGGMEQFF. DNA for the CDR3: TGTGCCAGCAGTTATGGGGGGGGGATGGAGCAGTTCTTC.

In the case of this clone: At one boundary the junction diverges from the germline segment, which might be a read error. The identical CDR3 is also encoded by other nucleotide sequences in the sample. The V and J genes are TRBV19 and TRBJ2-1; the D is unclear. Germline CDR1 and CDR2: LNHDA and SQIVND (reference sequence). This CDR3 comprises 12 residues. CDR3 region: CASSSIGNEQFF. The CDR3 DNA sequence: TGCGCCAGTAGCTCAATCGGTAATGAGCAGTTCTTC.

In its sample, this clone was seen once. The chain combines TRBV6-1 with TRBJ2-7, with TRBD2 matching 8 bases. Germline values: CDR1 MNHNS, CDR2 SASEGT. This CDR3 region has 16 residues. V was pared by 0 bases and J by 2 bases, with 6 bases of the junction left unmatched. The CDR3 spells CASSEARLANPYEQYF. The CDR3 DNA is TGTGCCAGCAGTGAAGCGAGACTAGCGAACCCCTACGAGCAGTACTTC.

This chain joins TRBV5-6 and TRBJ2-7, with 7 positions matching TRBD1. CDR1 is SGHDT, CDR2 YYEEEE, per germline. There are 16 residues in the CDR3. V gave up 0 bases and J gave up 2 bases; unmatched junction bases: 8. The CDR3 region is CASSLVVQGDTYEQYF. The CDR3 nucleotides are TGTGCCAGCAGCTTGGTTGTGCAGGGGGATACCTACGAGCAGTACTTC. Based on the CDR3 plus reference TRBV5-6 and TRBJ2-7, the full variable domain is DAGVTQSPTHLIKTRGQQVTLRCSPKSGHDTVSWYQQALGQGPQFIFQYYEEEERQRGNFPDRFSGHQFPNYSSELNVNALLLGDSALYLCASSLVVQGDTYEQYFGPGTRLTVT.

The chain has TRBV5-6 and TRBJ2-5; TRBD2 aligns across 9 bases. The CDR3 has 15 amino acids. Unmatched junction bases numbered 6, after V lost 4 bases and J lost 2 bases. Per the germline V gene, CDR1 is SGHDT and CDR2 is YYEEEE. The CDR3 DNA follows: TGTGCCAGCAGCCTAGGGCTAGCGGGACAAGAGACCCAGTACTTC. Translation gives CASSLGLAGQETQYF.

CDR3 DNA: TGCAGCGTTGCGGCAGGGGAAGTTACTGAAGCTTTCTTT. It specifies CSVAAGEVTEAFF. This chain uses TRBV29-1 with TRBJ1-1; D possibly corresponds to TRBD1 (6 bases). The germline CDR1 and CDR2 sequences are SQVTM and ANQGSEA. The CDR3 extends over 13 amino acids. V was clipped by 4 bases and J by 5 bases, with 14 bases between them.

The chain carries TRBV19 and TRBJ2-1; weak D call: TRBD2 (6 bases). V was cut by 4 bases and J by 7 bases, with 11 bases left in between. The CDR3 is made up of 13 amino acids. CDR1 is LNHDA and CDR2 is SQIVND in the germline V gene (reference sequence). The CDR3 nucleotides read TGTGCCAGTAGTACCATGGAGGGGAATGAGCAGTTCTTC. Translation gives CASSTMEGNEQFF.

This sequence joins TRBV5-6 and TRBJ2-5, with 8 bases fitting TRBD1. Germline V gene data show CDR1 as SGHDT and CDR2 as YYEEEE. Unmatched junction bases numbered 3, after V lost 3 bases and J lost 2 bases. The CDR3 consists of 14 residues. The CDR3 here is CASSWNRGQETQYF. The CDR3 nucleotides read TGTGCCAGCAGCTGGAACAGGGGGCAAGAGACCCAGTACTTC.

The CDR3 is CATSQPAGPTDTQYF. In nucleotides, the CDR3 is TGTGCCACCAGCCAACCAGCGGGACCCACAGATACGCAGTATTTT. The V and J genes are TRBV15 and TRBJ2-3; 7 bases are shared with TRBD2. Per the germline V gene, CDR1 is LNHNV and CDR2 is YYDKDF (reference sequence). The length of the CDR3 is 15 residues. V lost 5 bases to trimming and J lost 2 bases; unmatched junction nucleotides: 7.

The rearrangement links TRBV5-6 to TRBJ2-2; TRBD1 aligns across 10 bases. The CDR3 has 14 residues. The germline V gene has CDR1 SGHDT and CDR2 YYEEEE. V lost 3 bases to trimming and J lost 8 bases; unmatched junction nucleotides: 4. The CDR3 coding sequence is TGTGCCAGCAGCTGGGGACAGGGGTTAGGGGAGCTGTTTTTT. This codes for CASSWGQGLGELFF.

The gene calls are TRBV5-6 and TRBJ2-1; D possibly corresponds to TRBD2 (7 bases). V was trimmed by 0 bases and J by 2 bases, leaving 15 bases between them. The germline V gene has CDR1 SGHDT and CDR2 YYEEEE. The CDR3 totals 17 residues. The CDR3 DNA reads TGTGCCAGCAGCTTGGTTGGTGGCGGGGGCCCCTACAATGAGCAGTTCTTC. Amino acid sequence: CASSLVGGGGPYNEQFF.

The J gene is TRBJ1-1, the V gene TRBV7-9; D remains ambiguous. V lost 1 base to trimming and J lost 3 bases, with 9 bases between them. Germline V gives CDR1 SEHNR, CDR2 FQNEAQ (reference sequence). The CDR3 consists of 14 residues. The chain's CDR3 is CASSLEGGYTEAFF. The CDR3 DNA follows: TGTGCCAGCAGCTTAGAAGGAGGTTACACTGAAGCTTTCTTT.

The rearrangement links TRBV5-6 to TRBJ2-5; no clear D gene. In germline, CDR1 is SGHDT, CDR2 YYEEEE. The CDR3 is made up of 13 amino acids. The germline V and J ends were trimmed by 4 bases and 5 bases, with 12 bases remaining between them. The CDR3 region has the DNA TGTGCCAGCAGCCAACTTTCGCCGGAGACCCAGTACTTC. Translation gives CASSQLSPETQYF. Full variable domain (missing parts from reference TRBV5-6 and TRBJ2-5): DAGVTQSPTHLIKTRGQQVTLRCSPKSGHDTVSWYQQALGQGPQFIFQYYEEEERQRGNFPDRFSGHQFPNYSSELNVNALLLGDSALYLCASSQLSPETQYFGPGTRLLVL.